The clone carrying this T cell receptor beta chain was seen a single time. This record belongs to a study of blood T cell repertoires in COVID-19. Study context: The samples span acute and convalescent COVID-19 from the United States, Italy and Spain. T cells, B-cell-depleted T cells, or PBMCs supplied cDNA or gDNA.

Per the authors' pipeline: Amplifying reference gene primers gave estimates of nucleated cell counts. The method was immunoSEQ multiplex PCR; TCRdb's version includes in-frame clones alone and lacks a portion of them. V and J calls and clone size come straight from that table; D and trimming were deduced from the DNA. The sample carries about 80,000 clones, over 80% recorded once. The sequence was obtained from a human donor in a cohort sampled during active COVID-19. The source material was peripheral blood.

CDR3 region: CASTRDISYEQYF. CDR3 sequence (DNA): TGTGCCAGCACCCGGGACATCTCCTACGAGCAGTACTTC. The chain is built from TRBV2 and TRBJ2-7, with D maybe TRBD1 (6 bases). Per the germline V gene, CDR1 is SNHLY and CDR2 is FYNNEI. V lost 7 bases to trimming and J lost 0 bases, with 10 bases between them. This CDR3 spans 13 amino acids.